This T cell receptor beta chain emerged from a study of graft-versus-host responses after intestinal transplantation. Whole-study results and caveats: Early after transplant, HvG clones declined as circulating GvH clones peaked.

The CDR3 length is 16 residues. V was pared by 0 bases and J by 8 bases, with 12 bases of the junction left unmatched. CDR1 SGDLS and CDR2 YYNGEE come from the germline V gene. Produced via immunoSEQ multiplex PCR; TCRdb's table is partial and in-frame only. This table holds 60,000 to 80,000 clones, about 90% found once. Of note for this clone: The antigen remains unidentified.

The sequence came from a human donor who received an intestinal transplant. This rearrangement joins TRBV9 to TRBJ1-1, with 8 bases aligning to TRBD1. The sample in question was unstimulated CD8+ T cells sorted from spleen or lymph node cells, obtained before intestinal transplant. CDR3 bases: TGTGCCAGCAGCGTAGCTTCAGGGGGCGCCTCCAGGGAAGCTTTCTTT. Protein: CASSVASGGASREAFF.